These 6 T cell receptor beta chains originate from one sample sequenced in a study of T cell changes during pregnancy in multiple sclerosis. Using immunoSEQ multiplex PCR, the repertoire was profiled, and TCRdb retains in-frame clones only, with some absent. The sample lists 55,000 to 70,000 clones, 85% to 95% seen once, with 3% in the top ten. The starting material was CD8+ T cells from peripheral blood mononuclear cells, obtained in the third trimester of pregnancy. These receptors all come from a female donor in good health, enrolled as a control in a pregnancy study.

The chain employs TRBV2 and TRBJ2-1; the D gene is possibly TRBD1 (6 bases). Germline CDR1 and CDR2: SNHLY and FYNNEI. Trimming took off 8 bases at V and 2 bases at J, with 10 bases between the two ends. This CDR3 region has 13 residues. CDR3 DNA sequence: TGTGCCAGCTTGCCAGGGGCCTACAATGAGCAGTTCTTC. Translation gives CASLPGAYNEQFF.

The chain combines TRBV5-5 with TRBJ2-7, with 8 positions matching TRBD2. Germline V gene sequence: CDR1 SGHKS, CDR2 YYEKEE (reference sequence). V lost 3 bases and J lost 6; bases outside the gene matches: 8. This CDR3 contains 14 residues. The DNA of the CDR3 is TGTGCCAGCAGCTCCGGGGGGGCCTTATCCGAGCAGTACTTC. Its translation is CASSSGGALSEQYF. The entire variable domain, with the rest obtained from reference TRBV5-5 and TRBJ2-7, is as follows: DAGVTQSPTHLIKTRGQQVTLRCSPISGHKSVSWYQQVLGQGPQFIFQYYEKEERGRGNFPDRFSARQFPNYSSELNVNALLLGDSALYLCASSSGGALSEQYFGPGTRLTVT.

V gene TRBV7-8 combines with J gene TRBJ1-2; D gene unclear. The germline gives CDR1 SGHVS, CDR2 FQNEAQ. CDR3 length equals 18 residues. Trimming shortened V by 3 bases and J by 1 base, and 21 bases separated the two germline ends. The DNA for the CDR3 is TGTGCCAGCAGCTTCGGGCGGGCACAAAGTCTTATTAACTATGGCTACACCTTC. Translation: CASSFGRAQSLINYGYTF.

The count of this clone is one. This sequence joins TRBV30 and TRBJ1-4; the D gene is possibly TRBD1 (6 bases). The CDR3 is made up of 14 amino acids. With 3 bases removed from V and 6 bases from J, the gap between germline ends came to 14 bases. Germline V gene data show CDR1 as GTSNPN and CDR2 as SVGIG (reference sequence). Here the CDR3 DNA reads TGTGCCTGGAGCGAGGAAGGGGGGGATGAAAAACTGTTTTTT. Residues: CAWSEEGGDEKLFF.

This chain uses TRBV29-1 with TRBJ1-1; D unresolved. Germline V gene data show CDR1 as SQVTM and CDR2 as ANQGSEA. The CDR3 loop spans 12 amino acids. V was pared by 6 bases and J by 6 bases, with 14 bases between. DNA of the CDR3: TGCAGCGTCGTCGCCGAGGAGCCTGAAGCTTTCTTT. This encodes CSVVAEEPEAFF.

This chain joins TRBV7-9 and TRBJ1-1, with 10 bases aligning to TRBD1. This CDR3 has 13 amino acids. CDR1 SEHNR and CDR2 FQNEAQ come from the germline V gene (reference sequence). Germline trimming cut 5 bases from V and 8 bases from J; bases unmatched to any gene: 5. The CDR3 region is CASSKGQGIEAFF. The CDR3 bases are TGTGCCAGCAGCAAGGGACAGGGGATCGAAGCTTTCTTT.